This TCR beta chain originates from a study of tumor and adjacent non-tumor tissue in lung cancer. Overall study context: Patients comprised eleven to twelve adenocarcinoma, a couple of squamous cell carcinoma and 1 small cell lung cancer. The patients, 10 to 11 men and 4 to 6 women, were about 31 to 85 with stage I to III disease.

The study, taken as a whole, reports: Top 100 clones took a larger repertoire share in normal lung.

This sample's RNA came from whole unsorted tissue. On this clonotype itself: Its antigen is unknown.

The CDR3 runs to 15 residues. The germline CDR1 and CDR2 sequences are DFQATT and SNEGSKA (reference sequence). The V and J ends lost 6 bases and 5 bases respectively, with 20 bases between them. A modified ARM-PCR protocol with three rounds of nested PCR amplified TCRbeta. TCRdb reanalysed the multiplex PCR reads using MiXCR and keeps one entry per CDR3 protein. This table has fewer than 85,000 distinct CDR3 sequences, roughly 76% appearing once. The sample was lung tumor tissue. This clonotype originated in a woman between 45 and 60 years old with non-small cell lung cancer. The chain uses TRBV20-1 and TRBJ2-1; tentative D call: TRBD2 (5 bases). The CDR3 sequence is CSARAGNRFHNEQFF. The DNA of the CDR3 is TGCAGTGCACGGGCGGGTAATCGATTCCACAATGAGCAGTTCTTC.